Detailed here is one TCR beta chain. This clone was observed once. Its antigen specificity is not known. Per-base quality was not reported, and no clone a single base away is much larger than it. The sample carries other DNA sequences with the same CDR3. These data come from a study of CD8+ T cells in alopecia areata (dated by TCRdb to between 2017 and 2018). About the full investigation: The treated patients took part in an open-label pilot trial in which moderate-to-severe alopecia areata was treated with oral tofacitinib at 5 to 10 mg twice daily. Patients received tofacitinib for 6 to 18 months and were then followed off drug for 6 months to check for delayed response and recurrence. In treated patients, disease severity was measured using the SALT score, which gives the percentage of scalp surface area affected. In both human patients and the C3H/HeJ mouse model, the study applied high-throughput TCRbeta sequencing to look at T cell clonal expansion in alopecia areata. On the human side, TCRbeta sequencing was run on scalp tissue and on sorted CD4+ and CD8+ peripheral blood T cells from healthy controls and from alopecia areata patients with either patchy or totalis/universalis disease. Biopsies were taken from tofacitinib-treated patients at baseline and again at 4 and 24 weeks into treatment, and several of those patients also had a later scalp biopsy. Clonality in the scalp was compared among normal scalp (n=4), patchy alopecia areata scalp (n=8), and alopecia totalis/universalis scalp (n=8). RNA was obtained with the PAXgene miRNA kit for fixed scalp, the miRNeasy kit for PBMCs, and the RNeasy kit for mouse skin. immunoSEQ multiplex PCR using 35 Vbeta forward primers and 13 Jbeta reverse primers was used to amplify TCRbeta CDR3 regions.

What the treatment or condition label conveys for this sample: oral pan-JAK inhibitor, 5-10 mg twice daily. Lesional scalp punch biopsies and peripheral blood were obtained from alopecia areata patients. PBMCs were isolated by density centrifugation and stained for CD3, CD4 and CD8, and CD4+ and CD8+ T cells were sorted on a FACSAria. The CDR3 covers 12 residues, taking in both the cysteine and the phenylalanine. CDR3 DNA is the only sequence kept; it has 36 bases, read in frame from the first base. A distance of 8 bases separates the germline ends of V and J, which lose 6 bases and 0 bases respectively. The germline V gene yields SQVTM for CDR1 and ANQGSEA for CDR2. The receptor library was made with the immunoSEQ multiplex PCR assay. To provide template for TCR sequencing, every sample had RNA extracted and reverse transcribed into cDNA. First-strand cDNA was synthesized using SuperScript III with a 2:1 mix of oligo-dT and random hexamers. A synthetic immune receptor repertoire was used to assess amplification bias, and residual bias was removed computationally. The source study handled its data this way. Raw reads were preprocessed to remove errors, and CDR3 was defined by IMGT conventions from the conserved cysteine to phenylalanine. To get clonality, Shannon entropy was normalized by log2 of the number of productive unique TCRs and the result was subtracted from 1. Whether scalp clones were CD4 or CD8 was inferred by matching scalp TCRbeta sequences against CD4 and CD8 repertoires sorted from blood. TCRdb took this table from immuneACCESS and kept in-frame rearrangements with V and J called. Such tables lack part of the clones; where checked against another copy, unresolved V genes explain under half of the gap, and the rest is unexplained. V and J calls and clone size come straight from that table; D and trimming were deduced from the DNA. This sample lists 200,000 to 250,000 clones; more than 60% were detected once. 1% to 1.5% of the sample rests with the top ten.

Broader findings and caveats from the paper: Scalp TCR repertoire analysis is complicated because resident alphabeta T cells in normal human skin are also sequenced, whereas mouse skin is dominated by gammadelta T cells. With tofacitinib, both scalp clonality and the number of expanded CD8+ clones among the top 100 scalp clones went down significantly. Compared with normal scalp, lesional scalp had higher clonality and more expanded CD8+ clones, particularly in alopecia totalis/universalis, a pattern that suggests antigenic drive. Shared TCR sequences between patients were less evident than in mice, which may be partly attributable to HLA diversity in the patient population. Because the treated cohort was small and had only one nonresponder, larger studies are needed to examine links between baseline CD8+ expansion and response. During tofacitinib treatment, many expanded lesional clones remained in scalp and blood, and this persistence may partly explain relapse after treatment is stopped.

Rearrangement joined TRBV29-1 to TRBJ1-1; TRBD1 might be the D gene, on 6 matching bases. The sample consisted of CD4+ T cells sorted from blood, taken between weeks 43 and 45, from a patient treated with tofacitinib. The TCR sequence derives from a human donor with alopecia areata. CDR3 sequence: CSVGTLNTEAFF. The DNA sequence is TGCAGCGTAGGGACACTGAACACTGAAGCTTTCTTT.